Listed below are T cell receptor beta chains from one sample, sequenced in a study of shared clonotypes between healthy human individuals. Generated by immunoSEQ multiplex PCR, the TCRdb table keeps only in-frame clones and is missing some. The sample comprises approximately 530,000 clones, 95% to 96% of which are singletons, and 0.05% to 0.08% rests with the top ten. Source material: naive CD4+ T cells sorted from blood. The receptor set was obtained from a woman aged 25 to 39 in good health. Each CDR3 is given with its conserved first and last residue. The D gene is left open where the match is weak. Clone size is given for some rows only: seen once, a few or many times, or a class if the clone is expanded.

clone_size: .
j_call: TRBJ1-3
d_call: .
v_call: TRBV28
cdr3_aa: CAIHAGSGNTIYF
cdr3_nt: TGTGCCATCCATGCCGGCTCTGGAAACACCATATATTTT

clone_size: .
j_call: TRBJ2-7
d_call: .
v_call: TRBV4-1
cdr3_aa: CASSQARGSREQYF
cdr3_nt: TGCGCCAGCAGCCAGGCCAGAGGGTCTCGCGAGCAGTACTTC

clone_size: .
j_call: TRBJ2-7
d_call: .
v_call: TRBV5-1
cdr3_aa: CASSLAENTYEQYF
cdr3_nt: TGCGCCAGCAGCTTGGCGGAGAACACCTACGAGCAGTACTTC

clone_size: .
j_call: TRBJ1-1
d_call: .
v_call: TRBV28
cdr3_aa: CASSFQKGGNTEAFF
cdr3_nt: TGTGCCAGCAGTTTCCAAAAGGGGGGGAACACTGAAGCTTTCTTT

clone_size: .
j_call: TRBJ2-2
d_call: .
v_call: TRBV18
cdr3_aa: CASSPHEIGTTNTGELFF
cdr3_nt: TGTGCCAGCTCACCGCACGAGATTGGGACAACGAACACCGGGGAGCTGTTTTTT

clone_size: .
j_call: TRBJ2-7
d_call: .
v_call: TRBV11-2
cdr3_aa: CASSLDSYYEQYF
cdr3_nt: TGTGCCAGCAGCTTAGACAGCTACTACGAGCAGTACTTC

clone_size: .
j_call: TRBJ1-1
d_call: .
v_call: TRBV27
cdr3_aa: CASSLRGGGTEAFF
cdr3_nt: TGTGCCAGCAGTTTAAGGGGCGGGGGCACTGAAGCTTTCTTT

clone_size: .
j_call: TRBJ1-2
d_call: TRBD1
v_call: TRBV5-4
cdr3_aa: CASSGGQASSYGYTF
cdr3_nt: TGTGCCAGCAGCGGGGGACAGGCTAGCTCCTATGGCTACACCTTC

clone_size: .
j_call: TRBJ2-7
d_call: TRBD2
v_call: TRBV19
cdr3_aa: CASSYLAGSSYEQYF
cdr3_nt: TGTGCCAGTAGCTACCTAGCGGGCAGCTCCTACGAGCAGTACTTC

clone_size: .
j_call: TRBJ1-2
d_call: .
v_call: TRBV29-1
cdr3_aa: CSVDRTEESGYTF
cdr3_nt: TGCAGCGTTGACCGGACAGAAGAATCCGGCTACACCTTC

clone_size: .
j_call: TRBJ1-4
d_call: .
v_call: TRBV5-1
cdr3_aa: CASSLVPQTNEKLFF
cdr3_nt: TGCGCCAGCAGCTTGGTTCCTCAAACTAATGAAAAACTGTTTTTT

clone_size: .
j_call: TRBJ1-3
d_call: .
v_call: TRBV10-1
cdr3_aa: CASSDSDRNTIYF
cdr3_nt: TGCGCCAGCAGTGACTCCGACAGAAACACCATATATTTT

clone_size: .
j_call: TRBJ1-4
d_call: .
v_call: TRBV7-2
cdr3_aa: CASSFSPGAATNEKLFF
cdr3_nt: TGTGCCAGCAGCTTTTCGCCAGGCGCCGCAACTAATGAAAAACTGTTTTTT

clone_size: .
j_call: TRBJ2-1
d_call: TRBD2
v_call: TRBV5-4
cdr3_aa: CASRRTSEKGAYNEQFF
cdr3_nt: TGTGCCAGCAGGCGGACTAGCGAAAAGGGGGCCTACAATGAGCAGTTCTTC

clone_size: .
j_call: TRBJ2-5
d_call: TRBD2
v_call: TRBV6-5
cdr3_aa: CASSYQLASQETQYF
cdr3_nt: TGTGCCAGCAGTTACCAACTAGCGTCCCAAGAGACCCAGTACTTC

clone_size: .
j_call: TRBJ2-1
d_call: TRBD2
v_call: TRBV19
cdr3_aa: CASSIPREAYNEQFF
cdr3_nt: TGTGCCAGTAGTATACCGCGGGAGGCCTACAATGAGCAGTTCTTC

clone_size: .
j_call: TRBJ1-1
d_call: .
v_call: TRBV28
cdr3_aa: CASSLSRGPNTEAFF
cdr3_nt: TGTGCCAGCAGTTTATCTAGGGGCCCGAACACTGAAGCTTTCTTT

clone_size: .
j_call: TRBJ1-3
d_call: .
v_call: TRBV6-5
cdr3_aa: CASSYSGNRNTIYF
cdr3_nt: TGTGCCAGCAGTTACTCGGGGAATCGAAACACCATATATTTT

clone_size: .
j_call: TRBJ1-1
d_call: .
v_call: TRBV7-9
cdr3_aa: CASTRDSMNTEAFF
cdr3_nt: TGTGCCAGCACACGGGATTCCATGAACACTGAAGCTTTCTTT

clone_size: .
j_call: TRBJ2-7
d_call: .
v_call: TRBV7-7
cdr3_aa: CASSLRWDSYEQYF
cdr3_nt: TGTGCCAGCAGCTTAAGATGGGATAGCTACGAGCAGTACTTC

clone_size: .
j_call: TRBJ1-1
d_call: TRBD1
v_call: TRBV19
cdr3_aa: CASSYPTGANTEAFF
cdr3_nt: TGTGCCAGTAGCTACCCGACAGGGGCGAACACTGAAGCTTTCTTT

clone_size: .
j_call: TRBJ2-7
d_call: TRBD1
v_call: TRBV11-2
cdr3_aa: CASSRFGGTGVLEQYF
cdr3_nt: TGTGCCAGCAGCCGATTCGGAGGGACAGGGGTACTCGAGCAGTACTTC

clone_size: .
j_call: TRBJ2-5
d_call: TRBD2
v_call: TRBV5-4
cdr3_aa: CASSSGPGGQETQYF
cdr3_nt: TGTGCCAGCAGCTCCGGACCGGGGGGCCAAGAGACCCAGTACTTC

clone_size: .
j_call: TRBJ2-1
d_call: TRBD2
v_call: TRBV4-1
cdr3_aa: CASSQDRIAGGYNEQFF
cdr3_nt: TGCGCCAGCAGCCAAGATCGCATAGCGGGAGGTTACAATGAGCAGTTCTTC

clone_size: .
j_call: TRBJ2-2
d_call: .
v_call: TRBV5-1
cdr3_aa: CASSLTRTNTGELFF
cdr3_nt: TGCGCCAGCAGCCTAACACGGACGAACACCGGGGAGCTGTTTTTT

clone_size: .
j_call: TRBJ2-5
d_call: .
v_call: TRBV25-1
cdr3_aa: CASSELGTGNGETQYF
cdr3_nt: TGTGCCAGCAGTGAATTGGGGACCGGAAATGGGGAGACCCAGTACTTC

clone_size: .
j_call: TRBJ1-2
d_call: TRBD1
v_call: TRBV11-2
cdr3_aa: CASTLTGGGGYTF
cdr3_nt: TGTGCCAGCACCCTTACAGGGGGCGGTGGCTACACCTTC

clone_size: .
j_call: TRBJ1-1
d_call: TRBD1
v_call: TRBV19
cdr3_aa: CASSTRQGRNTEAFF
cdr3_nt: TGTGCCAGTAGTACTCGACAGGGACGAAACACTGAAGCTTTCTTT

clone_size: .
j_call: TRBJ2-3
d_call: TRBD2
v_call: TRBV30
cdr3_aa: CAWSVGGSVGTDTQYF
cdr3_nt: TGTGCCTGGAGTGTGGGCGGGAGCGTCGGCACAGATACGCAGTATTTT

clone_size: .
j_call: TRBJ1-4
d_call: .
v_call: TRBV30
cdr3_aa: CAWRWYDGNEKLFF
cdr3_nt: TGTGCCTGGAGATGGTACGACGGGAATGAAAAACTGTTTTTT

clone_size: .
j_call: TRBJ2-7
d_call: .
v_call: TRBV19
cdr3_aa: CASSIGHREQYF
cdr3_nt: TGTGCCAGTAGTATCGGACATAGAGAGCAGTACTTC

clone_size: .
j_call: TRBJ2-1
d_call: TRBD2
v_call: TRBV19
cdr3_aa: CASSGLAGTFSDEQFF
cdr3_nt: TGTGCCAGTAGTGGTTTAGCGGGGACTTTTTCTGATGAGCAGTTCTTC

clone_size: once
j_call: TRBJ1-4
d_call: .
v_call: TRBV6-6
cdr3_aa: CASSLTANEKLFF
cdr3_nt: TGTGCCAGCAGCCTCACCGCGAATGAAAAACTGTTTTTT

clone_size: .
j_call: TRBJ2-7
d_call: .
v_call: TRBV5-1
cdr3_aa: CASSAPRGSGYEQYF
cdr3_nt: TGCGCCAGCAGCGCCCCAAGGGGGTCCGGCTACGAGCAGTACTTC

clone_size: .
j_call: TRBJ1-2
d_call: .
v_call: TRBV14
cdr3_aa: CASSLSLAGYGYTF
cdr3_nt: TGTGCCAGCAGCCTCTCGCTTGCGGGCTATGGCTACACCTTC

clone_size: once
j_call: TRBJ2-2
d_call: .
v_call: TRBV5-1
cdr3_aa: CASSLAGLDTGELFF
cdr3_nt: TGCGCCAGCAGCTTGGCCGGTCTGGACACCGGGGAGCTGTTTTTT

clone_size: .
j_call: TRBJ2-1
d_call: TRBD2
v_call: TRBV6-6
cdr3_aa: CASGRDYRYNEQFF
cdr3_nt: TGTGCCAGCGGAAGGGACTACCGATACAATGAGCAGTTCTTC

clone_size: .
j_call: TRBJ1-2
d_call: .
v_call: TRBV7-6
cdr3_aa: CASSKPDSYGYTF
cdr3_nt: TGTGCCAGCAGCAAACCCGACAGCTATGGCTACACCTTC

clone_size: .
j_call: TRBJ2-1
d_call: .
v_call: TRBV14
cdr3_aa: CASSPGHPYNEQFF
cdr3_nt: TGTGCCAGCAGCCCGGGACACCCCTACAATGAGCAGTTCTTC

clone_size: .
j_call: TRBJ2-7
d_call: TRBD2
v_call: TRBV28
cdr3_aa: CASSSNRPWTSGYEQYF
cdr3_nt: TGTGCCAGCAGTTCCAATCGGCCCTGGACTAGCGGGTACGAGCAGTACTTC

clone_size: .
j_call: TRBJ2-7
d_call: .
v_call: TRBV28
cdr3_aa: CASSSGGDEQYF
cdr3_nt: TGTGCCAGCAGTTCAGGTGGGGACGAGCAGTACTTC

clone_size: .
j_call: TRBJ2-1
d_call: TRBD2
v_call: TRBV9
cdr3_aa: CASSSRLAGAYNEQFF
cdr3_nt: TGTGCCAGCAGCTCGAGACTAGCGGGGGCCTACAATGAGCAGTTCTTC

clone_size: .
j_call: TRBJ2-5
d_call: .
v_call: TRBV19
cdr3_aa: CASSIDRAQETQYF
cdr3_nt: TGTGCCAGTAGTATAGACCGGGCTCAAGAGACCCAGTACTTC